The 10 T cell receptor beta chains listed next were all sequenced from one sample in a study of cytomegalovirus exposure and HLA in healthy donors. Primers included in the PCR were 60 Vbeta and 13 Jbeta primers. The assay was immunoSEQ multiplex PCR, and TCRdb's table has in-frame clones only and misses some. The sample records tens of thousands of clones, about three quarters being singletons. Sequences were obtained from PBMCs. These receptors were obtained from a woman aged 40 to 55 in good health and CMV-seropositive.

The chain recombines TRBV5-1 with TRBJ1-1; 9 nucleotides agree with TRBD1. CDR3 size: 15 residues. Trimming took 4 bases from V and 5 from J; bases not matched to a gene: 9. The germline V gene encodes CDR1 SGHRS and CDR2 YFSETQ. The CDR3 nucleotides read TGCGCCAGCAGCATAAAACAGGGGGCGGTTACTGAAGCTTTCTTT. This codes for CASSIKQGAVTEAFF.

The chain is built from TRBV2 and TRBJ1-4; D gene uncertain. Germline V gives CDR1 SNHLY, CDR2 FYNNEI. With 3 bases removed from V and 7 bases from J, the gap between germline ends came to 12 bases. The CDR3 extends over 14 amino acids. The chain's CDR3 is CASSEGLLGEKLFF. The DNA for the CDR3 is TGTGCCAGCAGTGAGGGCCTTTTGGGTGAAAAACTGTTTTTT.

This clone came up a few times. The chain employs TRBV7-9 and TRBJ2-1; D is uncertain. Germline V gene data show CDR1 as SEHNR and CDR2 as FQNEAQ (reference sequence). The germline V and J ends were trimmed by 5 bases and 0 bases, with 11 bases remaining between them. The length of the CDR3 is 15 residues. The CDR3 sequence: CASSPSRPSYNEQFF. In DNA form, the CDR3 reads TGTGCCAGCAGCCCTAGTCGCCCCTCCTACAATGAGCAGTTCTTC.

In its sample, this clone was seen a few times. The CDR3 DNA sequence: TGTGCCAGCAGCTTAGTGGGGCTAGCGGGGGCAGAGACCCAGTACTTC. Its protein product is CASSLVGLAGAETQYF. The rearrangement joins TRBV11-3 to TRBJ2-5; 10 nucleotides align to TRBD2. The ends lost 1 base at V and 4 bases at J; junction bases unmatched: 6. The CDR3 consists of 16 residues. Germline CDR1 and CDR2: SGHNT and YENEEA. Looking up the rest from reference TRBV11-3 and TRBJ2-5 gives the full variable domain: EAGVVQSPRYKIIEKKQPVAFWCNPISGHNTLYWYLQNLGQGPELLIRYENEEAVDDSQLPKDRFSAERLKGVDSTLKIQPAELGDSAVYLCASSLVGLAGAETQYFGPGTRLLVL.

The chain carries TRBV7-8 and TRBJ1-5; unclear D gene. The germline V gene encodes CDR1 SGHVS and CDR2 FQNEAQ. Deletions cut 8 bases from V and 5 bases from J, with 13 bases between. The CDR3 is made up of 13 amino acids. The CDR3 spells CASGPGRDQPQHF. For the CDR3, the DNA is TGTGCCAGCGGACCTGGGAGGGATCAGCCCCAGCATTTT.

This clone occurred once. CDR3 sequence (DNA): TGTGCCAGCAGCTTAGATCTCCAGGGATGGCCCTACGAGCAGTACTTC. Amino acid sequence: CASSLDLQGWPYEQYF. This chain joins TRBV11-2 and TRBJ2-7, with D tentatively TRBD1 (5 bases). The CDR3 has 16 residues. With 0 bases removed from V and 2 bases from J, the gap between germline ends came to 14 bases. The V gene's germline CDR1 is SGHAT and CDR2 FQNNGV.

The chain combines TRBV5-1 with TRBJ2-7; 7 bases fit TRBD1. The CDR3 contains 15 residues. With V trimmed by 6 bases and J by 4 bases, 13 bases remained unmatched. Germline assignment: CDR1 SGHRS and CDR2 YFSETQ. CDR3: CASTREGGNGYEQYF. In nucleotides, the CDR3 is TGCGCCAGCACCCGCGAAGGGGGCAACGGTTACGAGCAGTACTTC. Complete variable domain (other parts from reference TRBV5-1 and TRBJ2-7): KAGVTQTPRYLIKTRGQQVTLSCSPISGHRSVSWYQQTPGQGLQFLFEYFSETQRNKGNFPGRFSGRQFSNSRSEMNVSTLELGDSALYLCASTREGGNGYEQYFGPGTRLTVT.

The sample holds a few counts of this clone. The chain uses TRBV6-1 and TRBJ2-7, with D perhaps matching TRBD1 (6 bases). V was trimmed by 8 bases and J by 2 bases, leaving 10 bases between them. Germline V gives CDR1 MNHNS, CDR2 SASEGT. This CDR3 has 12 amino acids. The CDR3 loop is CASSDSAYEQYF. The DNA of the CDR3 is TGTGCCAGCTCGGACAGTGCCTACGAGCAGTACTTC.

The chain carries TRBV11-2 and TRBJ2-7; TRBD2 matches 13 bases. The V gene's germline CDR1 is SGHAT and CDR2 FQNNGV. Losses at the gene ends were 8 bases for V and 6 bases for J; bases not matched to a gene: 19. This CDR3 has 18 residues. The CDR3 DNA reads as TGTGCCAGCCGTTCCCTTAGGACTAGCGGGGGTCTCTTAAGCGAGCAGTACTTC. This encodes CASRSLRTSGGLLSEQYF.

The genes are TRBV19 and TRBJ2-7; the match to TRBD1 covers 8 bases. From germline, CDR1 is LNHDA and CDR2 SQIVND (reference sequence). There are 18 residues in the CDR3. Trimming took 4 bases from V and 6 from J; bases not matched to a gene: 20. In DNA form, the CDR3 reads TGTGCCAGTAGTAGCCCTCCCTTAATTTACGACAGGGGATCCGAGCAGTACTTC. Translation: CASSSPPLIYDRGSEQYF.